This TCR beta chain derives from a study of T cells in Graves' hyperthyroidism and ophthalmopathy. Looking at the study overall: Initial diagnosis, before any treatment, was when peripheral blood was collected.

Using RNA transcripts as the source, TCR beta CDR3 regions were amplified. A set of HTBI primers served as the primers for a first-round RT-PCR of the TCR CDR3. TCRdb passed the multiplex PCR reads through MiXCR, listing each CDR3 protein once. The table lists around 380,000 distinct CDR3 sequences, roughly 13% of them singletons. CDR1 and CDR2 (germline): LNHNV, YYDKDF (reference sequence). J was trimmed by 0 bases and V by 0 bases; bases with no gene match: 12. The CDR3 runs 21 residues. Patients aged 18 to 65 had newly diagnosed hyperthyroidism of under 2 months' duration. Preceding any ophthalmopathy symptoms, the blood sample dates from first hyperthyroidism diagnosis.

This receptor was identified in a young man with Graves' hyperthyroidism that later progressed to Graves' ophthalmopathy. The chain joins TRBV15 to TRBJ2-6, with TRBD2 matching 9 bases. The source material was blood. In nucleotides, the CDR3 is TGTGCCACCAGCAGAGATCGATTAGCGGGGGTCACAAGCTCTGGGGCCAACGTCCTGACTTTC. Translating it yields CATSRDRLAGVTSSGANVLTF.